Sequencing of this T cell receptor beta chain was carried out in a study of T-cell reconstitution after alpha-beta-depleted transplantation in children. This clonotype occurred a few times. Unique molecular identifiers were incorporated when the TCRbeta library was constructed. TCRdb redid the calling of the PCR reads with MiXCR, one entry per CDR3 protein. The table includes 300,000 to 400,000 distinct CDR3 sequences, roughly 15% detected once. This specimen was PBMCs, taken from the stem cell graft. The TCR comes from a human donor who donated a stem cell graft to a child with Fanconi anemia.

CDR3 DNA sequence: TGCAGTGCTAGAGAATGGGGCGGGGGGTCGGAGACCCAGTACTTC. It yields the protein CSAREWGGGSETQYF. The chain combines TRBV20-1 with TRBJ2-5; 8 bases align to TRBD2. CDR1 is DFQATT, CDR2 SNEGSKA, per germline (reference sequence). V shed 0 bases, J shed 5 bases, and the junction held 8 bases outside the gene matches. CDR3 length: 15 amino acids.